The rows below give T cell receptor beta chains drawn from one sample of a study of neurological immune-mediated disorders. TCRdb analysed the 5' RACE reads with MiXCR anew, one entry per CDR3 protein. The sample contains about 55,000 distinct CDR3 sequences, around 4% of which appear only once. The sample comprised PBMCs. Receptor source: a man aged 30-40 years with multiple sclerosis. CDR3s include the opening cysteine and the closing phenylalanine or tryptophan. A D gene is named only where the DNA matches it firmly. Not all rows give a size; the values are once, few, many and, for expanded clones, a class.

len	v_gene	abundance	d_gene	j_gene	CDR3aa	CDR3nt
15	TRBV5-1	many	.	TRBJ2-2	CASSLMGANTGELFF	TGCGCCAGCAGCTTGATGGGGGCCAACACCGGGGAGCTGTTTTTT
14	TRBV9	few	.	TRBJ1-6	CASSVEGVNSPLNF	TGTGCCAGCAGCGTAGAGGGCGTCAATTCACCCCTCAACTTT
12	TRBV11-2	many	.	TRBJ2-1	CASQGGGNEQFF	TGTGCCAGTCAAGGGGGGGGAAATGAGCAGTTCTTC
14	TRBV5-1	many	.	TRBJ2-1	CASSLGDRFNEQFF	TGCGCCAGCAGCTTGGGAGACAGGTTCAATGAGCAGTTCTTC
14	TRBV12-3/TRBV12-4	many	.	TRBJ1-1	CASSRPGRVTEAFF	TGTGCCAGCAGTCGACCGGGACGTGTGACTGAAGCTTTCTTT
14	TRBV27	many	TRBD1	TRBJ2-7	CASSSLDREDEQYF	TGTGCCAGCAGTTCTCTGGACAGGGAGGACGAGCAGTACTTC
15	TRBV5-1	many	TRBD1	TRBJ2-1	CASSSSGGTYNEQFF	TGCGCCAGCAGCTCCTCAGGGGGAACCTACAATGAGCAGTTCTTC
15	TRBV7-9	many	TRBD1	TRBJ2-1	CASSLDRGLNSEQFF	TGTGCCAGCAGCTTAGACAGGGGGCTAAATAGTGAGCAGTTCTTC
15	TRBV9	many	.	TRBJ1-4	CASSRNWGRREKLFF	TGTGCCAGCAGCCGTAATTGGGGGCGACGAGAAAAACTGTTTTTT
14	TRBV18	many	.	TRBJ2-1	CASSEAGSGGEQFF	TGTGCCAGCTCGGAGGCGGGGAGTGGGGGTGAGCAGTTCTTC
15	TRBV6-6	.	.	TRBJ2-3	CASSYSRGFTDTQYF	TGTGCCAGCAGTTACTCGAGGGGCTTCACAGATACGCAGTATTTT
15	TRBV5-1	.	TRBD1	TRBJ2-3	CASSLGRGLPDTQYF	TGCGCCAGCAGCTTGGGCAGGGGGCTGCCAGATACGCAGTATTTT
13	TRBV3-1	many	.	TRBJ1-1	CASTGAGATEAFF	TGTGCCAGCACTGGCGCAGGGGCTACTGAAGCTTTCTTT
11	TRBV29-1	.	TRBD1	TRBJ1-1	CSSSGQGRAFF	TGCAGTTCTAGTGGACAGGGCCGGGCTTTCTTT
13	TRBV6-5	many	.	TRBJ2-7	CASSYRGPYEQYF	TGTGCCAGCAGTTACAGGGGTCCCTACGAGCAGTACTTC
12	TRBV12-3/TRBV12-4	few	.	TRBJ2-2	CASKPGGGELFF	TGTGCCAGCAAACCCGGGGGCGGGGAGCTGTTTTTT
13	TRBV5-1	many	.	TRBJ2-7	CASSPDGPNEQYF	TGCGCCAGCAGCCCGGACGGCCCCAACGAGCAGTACTTC
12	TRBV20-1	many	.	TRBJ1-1	CSARDSNTEAFF	TGCAGTGCTAGAGATTCGAACACTGAAGCTTTCTTT
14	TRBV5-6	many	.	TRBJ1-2	CASSYRRRNYGYTF	TGTGCCAGCAGTTACAGGAGGAGGAACTATGGCTACACCTTC
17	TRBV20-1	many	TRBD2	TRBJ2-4	CSATPPLAGLAKNIQYF	TGCAGTGCTACCCCCCCCCTAGCGGGTCTAGCCAAAAACATTCAGTACTTC
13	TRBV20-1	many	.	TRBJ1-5	CSAKGPYNQPQHF	TGCAGTGCCAAGGGCCCTTACAATCAGCCCCAGCATTTT
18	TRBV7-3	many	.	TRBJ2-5	CASSFSRGGGHLKETQYF	TGTGCCAGCAGCTTTTCTAGGGGAGGAGGACACCTTAAAGAGACCCAGTACTTC
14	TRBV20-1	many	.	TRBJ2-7	CSASPNWGAGEQYF	TGCAGTGCTAGCCCCAACTGGGGGGCGGGGGAGCAGTACTTC
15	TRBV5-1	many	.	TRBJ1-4	CASKSGGPEAEKLFF	TGCGCCAGCAAATCCGGTGGGCCGGAGGCCGAAAAACTGTTTTTT
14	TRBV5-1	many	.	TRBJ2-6	CASGGGAGANVLTF	TGCGCCAGCGGAGGGGGCGCTGGGGCCAACGTCCTGACTTTC
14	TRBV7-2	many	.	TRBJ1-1	CASSTQGLNTEAFF	TGTGCCAGCAGCACGCAGGGACTAAACACTGAAGCTTTCTTT